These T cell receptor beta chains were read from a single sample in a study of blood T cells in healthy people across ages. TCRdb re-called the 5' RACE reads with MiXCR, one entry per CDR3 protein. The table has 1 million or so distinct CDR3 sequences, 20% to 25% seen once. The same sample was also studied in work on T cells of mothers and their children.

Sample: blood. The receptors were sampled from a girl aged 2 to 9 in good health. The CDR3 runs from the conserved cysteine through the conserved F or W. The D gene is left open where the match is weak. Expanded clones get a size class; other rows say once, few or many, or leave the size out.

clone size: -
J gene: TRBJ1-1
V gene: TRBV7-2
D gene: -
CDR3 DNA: TGTGCCAGCCTTCAAAGAAGTACAGCGAACACTGAAGCTTTCTTT
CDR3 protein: CASLQRSTANTEAFF

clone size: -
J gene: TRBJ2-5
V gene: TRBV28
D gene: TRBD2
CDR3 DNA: TGTGCCAGCAGTTTGGGAGGGAGGCTTCAAGAGACCCAGTACTTC
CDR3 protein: CASSLGGRLQETQYF

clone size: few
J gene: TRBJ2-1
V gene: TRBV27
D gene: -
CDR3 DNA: TGTGCCAGCAGTTTTCACTCCGGTAATGAGCAGTTCTTC
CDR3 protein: CASSFHSGNEQFF

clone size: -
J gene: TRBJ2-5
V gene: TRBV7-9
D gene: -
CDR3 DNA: TGTGCCAGCGCCGTGGAGACCCAGTACTTC
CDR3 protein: CASAVETQYF

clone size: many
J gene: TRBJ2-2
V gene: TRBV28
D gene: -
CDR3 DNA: TGTGCCAGCAGTTTTCAGTTGCTCGTACCTCCCACCGGGGAGCTGTTTTTT
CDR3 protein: CASSFQLLVPPTGELFF

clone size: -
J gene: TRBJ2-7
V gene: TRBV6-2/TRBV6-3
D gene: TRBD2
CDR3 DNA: TGTGCCAGCAGTGCCGGGACTAGCGGGATCGAGCAGTACTTC
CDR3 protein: CASSAGTSGIEQYF

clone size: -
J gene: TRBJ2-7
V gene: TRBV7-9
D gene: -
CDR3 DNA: TGTGCCAGCAGCTCCCCCCTTGGGGCCTACGAGCAGTATTTC
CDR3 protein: CASSSPLGAYEQYF

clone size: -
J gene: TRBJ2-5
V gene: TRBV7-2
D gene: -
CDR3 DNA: TGTGCCAGCAGCTTAGAGGGGGCGCTGGGAGGAGAGACCCAGTACTTC
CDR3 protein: CASSLEGALGGETQYF

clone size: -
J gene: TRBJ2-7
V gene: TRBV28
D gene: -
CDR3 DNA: TGTGCCAGCAGTTTTGAGGCCGCGCCGCGAGGCCACGAGCAGTACTTC
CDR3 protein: CASSFEAAPRGHEQYF

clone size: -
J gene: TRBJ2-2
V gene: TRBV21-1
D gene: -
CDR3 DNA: TGTGCCAGCAGCAATTTGTGGCGAGGGATCCCCGGGGAGCTGTTTTTT
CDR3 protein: CASSNLWRGIPGELFF

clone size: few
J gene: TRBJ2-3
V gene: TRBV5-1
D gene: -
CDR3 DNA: TGCGCCAGCAGGGTGTGGACGGCAGATACGCAGTATTTT
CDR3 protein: CASRVWTADTQYF

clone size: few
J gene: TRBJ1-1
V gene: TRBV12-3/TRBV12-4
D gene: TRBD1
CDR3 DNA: TGTGCCAGCAGTTACACGACAGGGGGGACTGAAGCTTTCTTT
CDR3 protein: CASSYTTGGTEAFF

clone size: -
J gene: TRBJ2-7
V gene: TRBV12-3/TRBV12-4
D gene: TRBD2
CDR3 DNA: TGTGCCAGCAGTAAGACTAGCGGGATTCCAACCGGCGAGCAGTACTTC
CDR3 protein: CASSKTSGIPTGEQYF

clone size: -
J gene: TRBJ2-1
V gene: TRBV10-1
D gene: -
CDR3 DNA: TGCGCCAGCAGTGAGTCGGGGGAACCTAATGAGCAGTTCTTC
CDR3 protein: CASSESGEPNEQFF

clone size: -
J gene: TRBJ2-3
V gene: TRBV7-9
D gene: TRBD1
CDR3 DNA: TGTGCCAGCAGCTTAGAGACGACAGGGGCTTGGGATACGCAGTATTTT
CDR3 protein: CASSLETTGAWDTQYF

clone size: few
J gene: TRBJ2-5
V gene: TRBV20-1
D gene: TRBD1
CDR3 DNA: TGCAGTGCCCAAAGGACAGGGCCGAGAGAGACCCAGTACTTC
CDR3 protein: CSAQRTGPRETQYF

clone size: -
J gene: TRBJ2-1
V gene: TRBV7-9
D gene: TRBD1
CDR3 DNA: TGTGCCAGCAGCGTCGACAGGGGAAAATTCAATGAGCAGTTCTTC
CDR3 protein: CASSVDRGKFNEQFF

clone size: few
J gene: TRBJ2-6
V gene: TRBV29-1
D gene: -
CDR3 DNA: TGCAGCGTCCAGACAGAAGTTAACTCTGGGGCCAACGTCCTGACTTTC
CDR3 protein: CSVQTEVNSGANVLTF

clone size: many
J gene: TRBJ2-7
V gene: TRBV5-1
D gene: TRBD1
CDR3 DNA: TGCGCCAGCAGCTATGGACAGGACTACGAGCAGTACTTC
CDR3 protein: CASSYGQDYEQYF

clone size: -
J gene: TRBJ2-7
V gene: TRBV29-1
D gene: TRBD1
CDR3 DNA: TGCAGCGGTAACACAGGGGCCGGGACCGAGCAGTACTTC
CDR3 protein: CSGNTGAGTEQYF

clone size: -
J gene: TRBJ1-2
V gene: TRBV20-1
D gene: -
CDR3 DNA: TGCAGTGCCATCTGGGCAGGAAACTATGGCCACACCTTC
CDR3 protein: CSAIWAGNYGHTF

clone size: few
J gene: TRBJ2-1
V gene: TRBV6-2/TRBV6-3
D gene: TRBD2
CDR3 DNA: TGTGCCAGCAGTTACTCGACGATAGCGGGGGGCTCCTACAATGAGCAGTTCTTC
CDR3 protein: CASSYSTIAGGSYNEQFF

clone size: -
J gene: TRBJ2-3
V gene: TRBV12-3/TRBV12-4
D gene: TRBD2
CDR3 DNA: TGTGCCAGCAGTTTAATGGAGGGAGCGGGAATCACAGATACGCAGTATTTT
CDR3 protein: CASSLMEGAGITDTQYF

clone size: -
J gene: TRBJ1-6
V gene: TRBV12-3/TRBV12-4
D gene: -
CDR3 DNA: TGTGCCTGCAGATTCAGACAAAATTCACCCCTCCACTTT
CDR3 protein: CACRFRQNSPLHF

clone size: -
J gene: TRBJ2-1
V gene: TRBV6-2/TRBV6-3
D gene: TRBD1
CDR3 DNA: TGTGCCAGCAGTCCTTGGACAGGGGTAGTGGGAATCTCCTACAATGAGCAGTTCTTC
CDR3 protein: CASSPWTGVVGISYNEQFF

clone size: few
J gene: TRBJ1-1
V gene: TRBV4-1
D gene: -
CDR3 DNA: TGCGCCAGCAGCCAAGATGCTGGGGACACTGAAGCTTTCTTT
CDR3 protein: CASSQDAGDTEAFF

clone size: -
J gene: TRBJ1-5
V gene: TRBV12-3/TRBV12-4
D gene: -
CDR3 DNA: TGTGCCAGCAGTTTATCACTAGACGGGCGAAACAATCAGCCCCAGCATTTT
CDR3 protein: CASSLSLDGRNNQPQHF

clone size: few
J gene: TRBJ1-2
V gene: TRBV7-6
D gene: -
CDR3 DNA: TGTGCCAGCAGCCCAAACCGAGGAGGGGCGTTTGAAGGAGATGGCTACACCTTC
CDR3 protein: CASSPNRGGAFEGDGYTF

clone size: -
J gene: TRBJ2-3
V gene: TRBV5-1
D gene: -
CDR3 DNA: TGCGCCAGCAGAGGACATGGCACAGATACGCAGTATTTT
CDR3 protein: CASRGHGTDTQYF

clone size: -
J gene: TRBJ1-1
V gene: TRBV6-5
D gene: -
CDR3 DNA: TGTGCCAGCAGTTTCGCCCTCACAGTGAACACTGAAGCTTTCTTT
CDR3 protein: CASSFALTVNTEAFF

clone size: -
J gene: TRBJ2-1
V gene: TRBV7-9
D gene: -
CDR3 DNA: TGTGCCAGCAGCCCCCGGGTAGCGCGAACTGGGAATGAGCAGTTCTTC
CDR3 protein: CASSPRVARTGNEQFF

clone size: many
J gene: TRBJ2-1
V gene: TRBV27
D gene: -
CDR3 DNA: TGTGCCAGCAGTTTATCGGTGAATGAGCAGTTCTTC
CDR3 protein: CASSLSVNEQFF

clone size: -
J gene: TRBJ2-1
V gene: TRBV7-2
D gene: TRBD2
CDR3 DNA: TGTGCCAGCAGCCCACTAGCGGGGGGGCTGGGCAATGAGCAGTTCTTC
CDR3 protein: CASSPLAGGLGNEQFF

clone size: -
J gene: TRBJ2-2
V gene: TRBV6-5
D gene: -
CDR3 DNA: TGTGCCAGCAGTTTATACGGGGAGCTGTTTTTT
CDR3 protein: CASSLYGELFF

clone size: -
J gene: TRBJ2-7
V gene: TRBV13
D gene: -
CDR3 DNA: TGTGCCAGCAGCGCTCCGGGACTGGTTAAATACGAGCAGTACTTC
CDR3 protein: CASSAPGLVKYEQYF

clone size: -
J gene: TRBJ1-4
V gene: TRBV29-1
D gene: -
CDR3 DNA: TGCAGTGTTGCCTGGGATAATGAAAAACTGTTTTTT
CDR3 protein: CSVAWDNEKLFF

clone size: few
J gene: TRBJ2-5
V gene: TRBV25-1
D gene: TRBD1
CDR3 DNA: TGTGCCAGCAGTAACAGGGGGATGGAGACCCAGTACTTC
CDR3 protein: CASSNRGMETQYF

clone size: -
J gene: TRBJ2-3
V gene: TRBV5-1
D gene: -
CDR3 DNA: TGCGCCAGCAGCTCGGAGATCCTTACAGATACGCAGTATTTT
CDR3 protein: CASSSEILTDTQYF

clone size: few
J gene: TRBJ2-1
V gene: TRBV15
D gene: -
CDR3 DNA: TGTGCCACCAGCAGAGGGAAGGGGAATGAGCAGTTCTTC
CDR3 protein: CATSRGKGNEQFF

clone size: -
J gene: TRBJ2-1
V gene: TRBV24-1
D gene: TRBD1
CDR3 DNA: TGTGCCACCAGTGACCCGGGGCCGGGACAGGGGGTCCATGAGCAGTTCTTC
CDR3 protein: CATSDPGPGQGVHEQFF

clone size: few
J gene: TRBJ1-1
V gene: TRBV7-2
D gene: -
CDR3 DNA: TGTGCCAGCTCGCAACAGGGAAGCGGGGGCACTGAAGCTCTCTTT
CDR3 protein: CASSQQGSGGTEALF

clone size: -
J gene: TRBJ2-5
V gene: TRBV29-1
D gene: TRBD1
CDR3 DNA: TGCAGCGTTGAGGGGACAGCCCAAGAGACCCAGTACTTC
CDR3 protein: CSVEGTAQETQYF

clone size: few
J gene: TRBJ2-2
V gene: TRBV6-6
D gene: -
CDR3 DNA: TGTGCCAGCAGTTTGTGGAGGGTATCCGGGGAGCTGTTTTTT
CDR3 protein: CASSLWRVSGELFF

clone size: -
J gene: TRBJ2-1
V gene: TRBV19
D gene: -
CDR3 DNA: TGTGCCAGTACTCGCAGCGATAATGAGCAGTTCTTC
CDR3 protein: CASTRSDNEQFF

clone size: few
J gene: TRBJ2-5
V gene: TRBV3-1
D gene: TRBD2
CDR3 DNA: TGTGCCAGCAGCCCGATACTAGCGACACCTCCTGGGACCCAGTACTTC
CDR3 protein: CASSPILATPPGTQYF